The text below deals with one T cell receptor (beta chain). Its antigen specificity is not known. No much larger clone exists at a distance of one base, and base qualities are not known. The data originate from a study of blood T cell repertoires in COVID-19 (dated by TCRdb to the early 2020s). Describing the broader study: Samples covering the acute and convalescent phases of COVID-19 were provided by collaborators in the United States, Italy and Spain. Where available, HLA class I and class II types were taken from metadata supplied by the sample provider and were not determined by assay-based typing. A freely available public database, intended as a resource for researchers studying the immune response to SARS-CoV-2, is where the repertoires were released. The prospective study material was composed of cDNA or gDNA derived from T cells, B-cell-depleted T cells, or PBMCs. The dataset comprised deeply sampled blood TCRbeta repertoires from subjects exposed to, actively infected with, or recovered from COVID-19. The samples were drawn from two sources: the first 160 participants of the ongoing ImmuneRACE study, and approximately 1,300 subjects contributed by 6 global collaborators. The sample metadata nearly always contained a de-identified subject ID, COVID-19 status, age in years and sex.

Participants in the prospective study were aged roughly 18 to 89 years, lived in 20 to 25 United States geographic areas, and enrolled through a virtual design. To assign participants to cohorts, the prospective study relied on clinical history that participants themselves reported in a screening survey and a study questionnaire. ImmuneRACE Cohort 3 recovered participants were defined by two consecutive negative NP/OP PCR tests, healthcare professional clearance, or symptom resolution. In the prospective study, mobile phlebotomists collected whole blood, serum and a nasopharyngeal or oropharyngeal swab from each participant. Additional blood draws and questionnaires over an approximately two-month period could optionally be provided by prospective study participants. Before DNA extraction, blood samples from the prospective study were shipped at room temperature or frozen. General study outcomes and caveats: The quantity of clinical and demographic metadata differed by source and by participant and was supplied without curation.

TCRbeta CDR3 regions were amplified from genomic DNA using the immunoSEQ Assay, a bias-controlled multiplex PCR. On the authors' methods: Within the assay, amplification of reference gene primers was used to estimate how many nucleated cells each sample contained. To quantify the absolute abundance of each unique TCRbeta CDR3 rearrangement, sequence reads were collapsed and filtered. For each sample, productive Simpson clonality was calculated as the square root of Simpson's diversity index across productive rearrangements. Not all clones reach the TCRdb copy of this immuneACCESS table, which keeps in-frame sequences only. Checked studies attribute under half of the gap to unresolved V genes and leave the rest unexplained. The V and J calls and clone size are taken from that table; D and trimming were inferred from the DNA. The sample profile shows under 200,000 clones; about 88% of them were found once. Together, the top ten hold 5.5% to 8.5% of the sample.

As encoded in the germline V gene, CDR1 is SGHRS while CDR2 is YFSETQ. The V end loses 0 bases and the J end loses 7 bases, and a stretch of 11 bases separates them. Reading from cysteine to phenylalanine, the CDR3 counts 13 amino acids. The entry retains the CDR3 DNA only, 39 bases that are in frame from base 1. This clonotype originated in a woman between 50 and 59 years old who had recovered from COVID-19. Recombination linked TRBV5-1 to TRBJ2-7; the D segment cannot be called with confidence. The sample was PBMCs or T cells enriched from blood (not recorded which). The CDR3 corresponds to CASSLGRPMEQYF. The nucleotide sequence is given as TGCGCCAGCAGCTTGGGGCGGCCAATGGAGCAGTACTTC.